This T cell receptor beta chain is from a study of cytomegalovirus exposure and HLA in healthy donors. General study points: DRB1 showed the most TCR associations and HLA-C the fewest in a later analysis, as rates varied by HLA locus. Follow-up analysis later connected one missense variant in DCLRE1C with trimming of TCR beta V- and J-genes.

This clone was detected a few times. Its target is unknown. The PCR employed 60 Vbeta primers together with 13 Jbeta primers. The method was immunoSEQ multiplex PCR; TCRdb's version includes in-frame clones alone and lacks a portion of them. The sample holds 120,000 to 150,000 clones, over 60% seen once. The CDR3 consists of 14 residues. V was shortened by 1 base and J by 4 bases, with 7 bases between the two germline ends. Germline-derived CDR1 and CDR2 are SGHDN and FVKESK. Sequencing was performed on PBMCs. The chain links TRBV14 to TRBJ2-2; D gene uncertain. The receptor was isolated from a woman aged 60 to 75 in good health and CMV-seronegative. CDR3 residues: CASSQGLVTGELFF. CDR3 bases: TGTGCCAGCAGCCAAGGGCTGGTCACCGGGGAGCTGTTTTTT.